This T cell receptor beta chain was found in a study of blood T cell repertoires in COVID-19. Study overall: COVID-19 samples collected from the United States, Italy and Spain covered acute and convalescent phases. T cells, B-cell-depleted T cells, or PBMCs provided the cDNA or gDNA that served as material.

Profiling relied on immunoSEQ multiplex PCR, and the TCRdb table lists in-frame clones only, not all of them. The data contain roughly 24,000 clones, about 92% of them singletons. The CDR3 consists of 15 residues. Per germline, CDR1 SGHRS and CDR2 YFSETQ. Trimming removed 2 bases at V and 3 bases at J, with 12 bases between. The origin of this receptor is a human donor in a cohort sampled during active COVID-19. The sequenced sample consisted of peripheral blood. The chain is built from TRBV5-1 and TRBJ2-1; D is ambiguous. CDR3 DNA: TGCGCCAGCAGCTTCCGCGAATCTCTCTACAATGAGCAGTTCTTC. This gives the protein CASSFRESLYNEQFF. Looking up the rest from reference TRBV5-1 and TRBJ2-1 gives the full variable domain: KAGVTQTPRYLIKTRGQQVTLSCSPISGHRSVSWYQQTPGQGLQFLFEYFSETQRNKGNFPGRFSGRQFSNSRSEMNVSTLELGDSALYLCASSFRESLYNEQFFGPGTRLTVL.